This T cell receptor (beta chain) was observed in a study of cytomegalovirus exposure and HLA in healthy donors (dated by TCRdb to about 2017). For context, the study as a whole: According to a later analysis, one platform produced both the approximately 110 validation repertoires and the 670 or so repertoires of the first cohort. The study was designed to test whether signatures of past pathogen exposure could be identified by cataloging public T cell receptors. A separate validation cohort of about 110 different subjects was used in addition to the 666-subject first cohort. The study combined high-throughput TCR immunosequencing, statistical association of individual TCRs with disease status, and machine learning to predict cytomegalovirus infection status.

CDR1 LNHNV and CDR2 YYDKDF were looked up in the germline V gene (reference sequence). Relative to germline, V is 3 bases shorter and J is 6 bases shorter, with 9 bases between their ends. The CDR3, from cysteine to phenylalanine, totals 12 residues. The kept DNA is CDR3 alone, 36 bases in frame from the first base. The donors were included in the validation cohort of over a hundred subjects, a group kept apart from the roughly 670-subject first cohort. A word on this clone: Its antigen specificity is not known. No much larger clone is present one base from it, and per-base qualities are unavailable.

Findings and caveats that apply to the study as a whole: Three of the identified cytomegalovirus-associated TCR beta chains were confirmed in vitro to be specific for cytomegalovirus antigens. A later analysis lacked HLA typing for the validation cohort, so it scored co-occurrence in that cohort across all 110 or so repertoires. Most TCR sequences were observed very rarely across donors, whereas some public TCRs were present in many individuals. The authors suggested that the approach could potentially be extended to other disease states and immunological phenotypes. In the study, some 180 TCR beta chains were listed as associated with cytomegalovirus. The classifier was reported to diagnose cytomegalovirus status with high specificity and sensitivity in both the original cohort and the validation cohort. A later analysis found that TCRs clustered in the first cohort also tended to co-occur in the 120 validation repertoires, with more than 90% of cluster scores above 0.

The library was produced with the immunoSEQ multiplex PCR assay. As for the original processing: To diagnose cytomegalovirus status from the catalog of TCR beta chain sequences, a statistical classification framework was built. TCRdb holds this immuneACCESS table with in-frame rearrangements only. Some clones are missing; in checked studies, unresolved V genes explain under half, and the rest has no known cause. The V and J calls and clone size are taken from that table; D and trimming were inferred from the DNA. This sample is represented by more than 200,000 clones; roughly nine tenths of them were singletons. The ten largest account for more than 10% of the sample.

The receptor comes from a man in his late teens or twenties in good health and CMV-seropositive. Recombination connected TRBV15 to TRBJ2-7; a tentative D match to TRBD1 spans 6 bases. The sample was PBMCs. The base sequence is TGTGCCACCAGCAGGGGGGCCGGCGAGCAGTACTTC. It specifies CATSRGAGEQYF.